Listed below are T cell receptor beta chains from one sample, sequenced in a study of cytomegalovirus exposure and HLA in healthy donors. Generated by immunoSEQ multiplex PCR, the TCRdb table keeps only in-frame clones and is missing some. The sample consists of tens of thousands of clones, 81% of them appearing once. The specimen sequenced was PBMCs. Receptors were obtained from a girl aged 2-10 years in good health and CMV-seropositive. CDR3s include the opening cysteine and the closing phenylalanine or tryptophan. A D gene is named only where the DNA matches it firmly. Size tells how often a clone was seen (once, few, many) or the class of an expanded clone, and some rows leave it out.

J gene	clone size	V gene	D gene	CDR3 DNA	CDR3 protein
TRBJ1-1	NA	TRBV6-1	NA	TGTGCCAGCAGGAAAACGGGGAACACTGAAGCTTTCTTT	CASRKTGNTEAFF
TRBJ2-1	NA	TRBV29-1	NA	TGCAGCGTTGGAGACTACCGCTACAATGAGCAGTTCTTC	CSVGDYRYNEQFF
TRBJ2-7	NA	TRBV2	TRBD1	TGTGCCATCAGGAAATCCGGGACAGGCTCCTACGAGCAGTACTTC	CAIRKSGTGSYEQYF
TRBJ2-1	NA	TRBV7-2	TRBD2	TGTGCCAGCAGCAATCCCACTAGCGGGAGTCTAAAGTTCTTC	CASSNPTSGSLKFF
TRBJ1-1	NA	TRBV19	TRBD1	TGTGCCAGTAGTTCGACAGGGAGGAACACTGAAGCTTTCTTT	CASSSTGRNTEAFF
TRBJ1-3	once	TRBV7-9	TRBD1	TGTGCCAGCAGCCTTCGACAGGGTGAAGGCACCATATATTTT	CASSLRQGEGTIYF
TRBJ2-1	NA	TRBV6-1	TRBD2	TGTGCCAGCAGTGAGTCTAGCGGGAGTTTTGATGAGCAGTTCTTC	CASSESSGSFDEQFF
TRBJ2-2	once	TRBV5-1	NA	TGCGCCAGCAGCTTTACTAGAGTGGAGCTGTTTTTT	CASSFTRVELFF
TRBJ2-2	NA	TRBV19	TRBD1	TGTGCCAGTAGTATCCAGACAGGGGGGGCCGGGGAGCTGTTTTTT	CASSIQTGGAGELFF
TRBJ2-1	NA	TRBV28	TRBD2	TGTGCCAGCAGTTACTCCCTAGCGGTCTACAATGAGCAGTTCTTC	CASSYSLAVYNEQFF
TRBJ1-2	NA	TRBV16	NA	TGTGCCAGCAGCCCGGGTCCCTCGACGACGGGCTACACCTTC	CASSPGPSTTGYTF
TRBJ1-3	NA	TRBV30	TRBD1	TGTGCCTGGGAGAGGGCAGGGGGAGGAACTGGAAACACCATATATTTT	CAWERAGGGTGNTIYF
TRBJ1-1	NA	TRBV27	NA	TGTGCCAGCAGTCTCGTTTCGAACACTGAAGCTTTCTTT	CASSLVSNTEAFF
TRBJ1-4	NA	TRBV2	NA	TGTGCCAGCAGTGGGGGATTCGTGGGGCTTGAAAAACTGTTTTTT	CASSGGFVGLEKLFF
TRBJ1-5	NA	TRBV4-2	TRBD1	TGTGCCAGCAGCCTCAATCCGGACAGGTTGGATCAGCCCCAGCATTTT	CASSLNPDRLDQPQHF
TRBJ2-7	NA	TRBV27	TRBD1	TGTGCCAGCGCAGCGTTCGGGACAGGGATCCCAAAAGAGCGGGAGCAGTACTTC	CASAAFGTGIPKEREQYF
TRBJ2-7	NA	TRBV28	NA	TGTGCCAGCAGTTTATCCCAGGGCTCCTACGAGCAGTACTTC	CASSLSQGSYEQYF
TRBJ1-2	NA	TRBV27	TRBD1	TGTGCCAGCAGTTTAGGGACAGGGGGCACCTATGGCTACACCTTC	CASSLGTGGTYGYTF
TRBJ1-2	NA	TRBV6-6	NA	TGTGCCAGCAGTTACGTCGTCTGGGGCCACTATGGCTACACCTTC	CASSYVVWGHYGYTF
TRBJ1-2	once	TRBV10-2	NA	TGCGCCAGCAGCCAACTACAGGGAGTCTATGGCTACACCTTC	CASSQLQGVYGYTF
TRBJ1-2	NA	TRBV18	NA	TGTGCCAGCTCACCAGATAGGGGTGGCTACACCTTC	CASSPDRGGYTF
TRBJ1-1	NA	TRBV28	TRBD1	TGTGCCAGCAGTTTGTTCTGGGACAGACCGAACACTGAAGCTTTCTTT	CASSLFWDRPNTEAFF
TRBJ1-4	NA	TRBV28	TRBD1	TGTGCCAGTGGAAGGACAGGGTACGATGAAAAACTGTTTTTT	CASGRTGYDEKLFF
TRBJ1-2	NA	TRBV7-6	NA	TGTGCCAGCAGCTTAGCAGCCCTGTATGGCTACACCTTC	CASSLAALYGYTF
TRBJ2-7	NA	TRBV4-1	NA	TGCGCCAGCAGCCAAGAGACTTCCAGATACGAGCAGTACTTC	CASSQETSRYEQYF
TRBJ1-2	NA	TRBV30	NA	TGTGCCTGGAGTCAAGGGGACTATGGCTACACCTTC	CAWSQGDYGYTF
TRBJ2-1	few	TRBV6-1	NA	TGTGCCAGCAGTGAACTAATGGCTAGCAATGAGCAGTTCTTC	CASSELMASNEQFF
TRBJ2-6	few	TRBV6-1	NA	TGTGCCAGCAGTGTAGAATCCTACTCTGGGGCCAACGTCCTGACTTTC	CASSVESYSGANVLTF
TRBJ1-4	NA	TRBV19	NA	TGTGCCAGTAGTGGGCTGTTGAATGAAAAACTGTTTTTT	CASSGLLNEKLFF
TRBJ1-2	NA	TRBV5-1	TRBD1	TGCGCCAGCAGATTTCTCCCGAAATTGACAGGGGCTACCCCCCACTATGGCTACACCTTC	CASRFLPKLTGATPHYGYTF
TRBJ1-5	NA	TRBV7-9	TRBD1	TGTGCCAGCAGCTCAGGGACAGGGGATATTCAGCCCCAGCATTTT	CASSSGTGDIQPQHF
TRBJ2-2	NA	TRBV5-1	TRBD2	TGCGCCAGCAGCCTAGGAACTAGCGGGAGTTTTCTCGGGGAGCTGTTTTTT	CASSLGTSGSFLGELFF
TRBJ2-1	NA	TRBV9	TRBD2	TGTGCCAGCAGCTCGGGACTAGCGGGAGAAGTCAATGAGCAGTTCTTC	CASSSGLAGEVNEQFF
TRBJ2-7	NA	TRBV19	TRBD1	TGTGCCAGTAGCGAGCTTCCGGGACAGGGGAGAAACGAGCAGTACTTC	CASSELPGQGRNEQYF
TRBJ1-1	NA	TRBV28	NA	TGTGCCAGCGCGAACCAGGGATGGGCTGAAGCTTTCTTT	CASANQGWAEAFF
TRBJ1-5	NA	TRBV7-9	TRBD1	TGTGCCAGCAGCTCCGGGACAGGCCAAGGGCCGGGCAATCAGCCCCAGCATTTT	CASSSGTGQGPGNQPQHF
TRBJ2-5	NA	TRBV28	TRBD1	TGTGCCAGCAGTTCCCCCTCCGGGACAGGGGAGTATCGGGCCGAGACCCAGTACTTC	CASSSPSGTGEYRAETQYF
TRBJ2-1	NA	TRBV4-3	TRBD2	TGCGCCAGCAGACCTAGCGGGGCTGACTTCAATGAGCAGTTCTTC	CASRPSGADFNEQFF
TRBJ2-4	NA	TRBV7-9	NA	TGTGCCAGCAGCTTCTCGGCTAGTAGGAACATTCAGTACTTC	CASSFSASRNIQYF
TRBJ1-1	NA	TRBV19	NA	TGTGCCAGTAGTATAGCTACAGTGAACACTGAAGCTTTCTTT	CASSIATVNTEAFF
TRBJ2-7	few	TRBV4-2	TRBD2	TGTGCCAGCAGCCAAGATGGACTAGCGGGAGGCTACGAGCAGTACTTC	CASSQDGLAGGYEQYF
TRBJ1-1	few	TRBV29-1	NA	TGCAGCGTTGTATTGAACACTGAAGCTTTCTTT	CSVVLNTEAFF
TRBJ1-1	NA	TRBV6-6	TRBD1	TGTGCCAGCAGTTACATGGGACAGGGAGCTTTCTTT	CASSYMGQGAFF
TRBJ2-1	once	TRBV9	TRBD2	TGTGCCAGCAGCGTGAGGTTACTAGCGGGCCTCAATGAGCAGTTCTTC	CASSVRLLAGLNEQFF
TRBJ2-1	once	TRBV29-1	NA	TGCAGCGTGGAGGGGGCGATTGTGGGGACTCCCTTATCAAGCAATGAGCAGTTCTTC	CSVEGAIVGTPLSSNEQFF
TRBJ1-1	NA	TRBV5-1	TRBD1	TGCGCCAGCAGCCCAACCCGACAGGGTTTGAACACTGAAGCTTTCTTT	CASSPTRQGLNTEAFF
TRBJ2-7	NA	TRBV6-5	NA	TGTGCCAGCGGGTACAGCTACGAGCAGTACTTC	CASGYSYEQYF
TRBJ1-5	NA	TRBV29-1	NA	TGCAGCGTCGGACAGCTCAATCAGCCCCAGCATTTT	CSVGQLNQPQHF